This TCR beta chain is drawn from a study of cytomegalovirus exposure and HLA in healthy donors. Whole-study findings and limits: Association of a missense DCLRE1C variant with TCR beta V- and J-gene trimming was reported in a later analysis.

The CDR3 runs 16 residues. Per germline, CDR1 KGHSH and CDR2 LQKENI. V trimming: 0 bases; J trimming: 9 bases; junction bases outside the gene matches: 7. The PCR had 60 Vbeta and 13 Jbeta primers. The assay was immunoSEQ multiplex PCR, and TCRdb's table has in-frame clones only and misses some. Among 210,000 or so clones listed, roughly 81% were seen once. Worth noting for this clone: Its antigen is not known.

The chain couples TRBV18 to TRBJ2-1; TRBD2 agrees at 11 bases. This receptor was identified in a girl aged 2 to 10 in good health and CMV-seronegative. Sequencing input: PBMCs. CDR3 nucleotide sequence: TGTGCCAGCTCACCACCGGTAGCGGGAGGGCCGAGTGAGCAGTTCTTC. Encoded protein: CASSPPVAGGPSEQFF. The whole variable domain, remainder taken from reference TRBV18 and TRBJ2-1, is NAGVMQNPRHLVRRRGQEARLRCSPMKGHSHVYWYRQLPEEGLKFMVYLQKENIIDESGMPKERFSAEFPKEGPSILRIQQVVRGDSAAYFCASSPPVAGGPSEQFFGPGTRLTVL.